This is a list of T cell receptor beta chains from one sample in a study of T cell changes during pregnancy in multiple sclerosis. Measured with immunoSEQ multiplex PCR; TCRdb has only the in-frame clones, and not every one. The sample lists some 59,000 clones, roughly 93% occurring once. The sample in question was peripheral blood, obtained in the second trimester of pregnancy. These receptors were obtained from a female donor with multiple sclerosis, enrolled in a pregnancy study. Both conserved end residues are part of each CDR3.

TRBV21-1	TRBJ1-2	13	CSGPPGFGYGYTF
TRBV29-1	TRBJ2-1	17	CSVGGTVSSGPYNEQFF
TRBV5-4	TRBJ2-1	14	CASSTLAVYNEQFF
TRBV6-6	TRBJ1-2	14	CASTSQTANYGYTF
TRBV18	TRBJ1-6	13	CASSTGDNSPLHF
TRBV11-2	TRBJ1-1	15	CASSLVWGVGAEAFF
TRBV4-3	TRBJ1-1	12	CASSRDRVIAFF
TRBV11-3	TRBJ2-2	12	CASSLNTGELFF
TRBV19	TRBJ1-2	13	CASSAPGGAGYTF
TRBV6-1	TRBJ1-6	15	CASSDEGTGTTPLHF
TRBV5-6	TRBJ2-2	16	CASSLPGGEDTGELFF
TRBV5-4	TRBJ1-2	15	CASSFPQQGNYGYTF